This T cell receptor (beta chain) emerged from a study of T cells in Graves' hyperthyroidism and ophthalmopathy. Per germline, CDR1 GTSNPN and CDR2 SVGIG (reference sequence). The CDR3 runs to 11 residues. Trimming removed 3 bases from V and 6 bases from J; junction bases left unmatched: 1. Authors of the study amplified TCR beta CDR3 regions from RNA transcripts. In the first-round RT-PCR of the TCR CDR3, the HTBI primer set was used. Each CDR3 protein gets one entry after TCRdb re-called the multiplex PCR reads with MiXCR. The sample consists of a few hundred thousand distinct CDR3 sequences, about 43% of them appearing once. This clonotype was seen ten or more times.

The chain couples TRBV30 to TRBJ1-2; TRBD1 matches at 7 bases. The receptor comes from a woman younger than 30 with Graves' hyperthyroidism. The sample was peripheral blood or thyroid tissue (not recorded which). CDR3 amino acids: CAWSRGNGYTF. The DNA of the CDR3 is TGTGCCTGGAGCAGGGGGAATGGCTACACCTTC. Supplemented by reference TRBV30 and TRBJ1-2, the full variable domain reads SQTIHQWPATLVQPVGSPLSLECTVEGTSNPNLYWYRQAAGRGLQLLFYSVGIGQISSEVPQNLSASRPQDRQFILSSKKLLLSDSGFYLCAWSRGNGYTFGSGTRLTVV.